Below, one T cell receptor beta chain is given with its context. This sample is drawn from a study of monozygotic twins with inflammatory bowel disease. TCRdb reanalyzed the 5' RACE reads and collapses them to one entry per CDR3 protein, without DNA. The listing contains around 200,000 distinct CDR3 sequences. The CDR3 runs to 16 residues. Germline lookup yields CDR1 SGDLS and CDR2 YYNGEE. This chain joins TRBV9 and TRBJ1-5; TCRdb reports TRBD1, a call that lacks DNA to check it against. The receptor comes from a human donor with ulcerative colitis or Crohn's disease, or a healthy co-twin of an affected twin (not recorded which). What was sequenced was blood. The CDR3 spells CASSPSTGTGNQPQHF. Filled out from reference TRBV9 and TRBJ1-5, the complete variable domain reads DSGVTQTPKHLITATGQRVTLRCSPRSGDLSVYWYQQSLDQGLQFLIQYYNGEERAKGNILERFSAQQFPDLHSELNLSSLELGDSALYFCASSPSTGTGNQPQHFGDGTRLSIL.